The 5 T cell receptor beta chains below were found in one sample sequenced in a study of shared clonotypes between healthy human individuals (TCRdb year 2020). CD8 naive samples were obtained by positive selection for CCR7 among CD45RO-negative cells, yielding a CD45RA+CCR7+ population from which TemRA cells were excluded. Library preparation was by the immunoSEQ multiplex PCR assay. TCRdb re-hosts the immuneACCESS table, in-frame sequences only. Its copies lack some clones; in the studies checked, an unresolved V gene accounts for under half of them, and the cause for the rest is not known. A total of about 2 million clones appear in this sample, approximately 94% of them only once. Together, the top ten hold around 1.2% of the sample. The material sequenced was naive CD8+ T cells sorted from blood. Per the publication, the cell subset or site label means: CD45RA+CCR7+. These receptors were taken from a man younger than 35 in good health.

The V gene is TRBV5-6, the J gene TRBJ2-7; D call uncertain. CDR1 SGHDT and CDR2 YYEEEE come from the germline V gene. CDR3 size: 13 residues. V was pared by 3 bases and J by 3 bases, with 10 bases between. CDR3 residues: CASSYFNSYEQYF. The CDR3 coding sequence is TGTGCCAGCAGCTATTTCAACAGCTACGAGCAGTACTTC.

This clone appeared once. This sequence joins TRBV7-9 and TRBJ2-1, with no clear D. CDR1 is SEHNR, CDR2 FQNEAQ, per germline (reference sequence). Trimming took off 3 bases at V and 1 base at J, with 13 bases between the two ends. The CDR3 runs to 16 residues. CDR3: CASSLPLRLSYNEQFF. The CDR3 coding sequence is TGTGCCAGCAGCTTGCCACTCCGCCTTTCCTACAATGAGCAGTTCTTC.

Details on this clone: The same CDR3 can be traced to other DNA sequences in this sample. This sequence joins TRBV5-6 and TRBJ2-1; D not resolved. CDR3 length equals 12 residues. V was shortened by 0 bases and J by 8 bases, with 6 bases between the two germline ends. Germline V gives CDR1 SGHDT, CDR2 YYEEEE. For the CDR3, the DNA is TGTGCCAGCAGCTTGGTACCGGATGAGCAGTTCTTC. Translation: CASSLVPDEQFF.

This clone is a singleton in its sample. The chain employs TRBV10-3 and TRBJ1-2; TRBD1 matches 7 bases. After removal of 0 bases from V and 3 bases from J, the junction contained 7 bases not matched to a gene. CDR3 size: 16 residues. CDR1 ENHRY and CDR2 SYGVKD come from the germline V gene. CDR3 sequence reads: CAISESRDSGHYGYTF. DNA of the CDR3: TGTGCCATCAGTGAGTCCCGGGACAGTGGGCACTATGGCTACACCTTC.

This sequence joins TRBV11-3 and TRBJ2-2; no clear D gene. The CDR3 is made up of 18 amino acids. V was trimmed by 2 bases and J by 3 bases, leaving 19 bases between them. Looked up from germline, CDR1 is SGHNT and CDR2 is YENEEA. CDR3 sequence (DNA): TGTGCCAGCAGCTTACTCCCAGCAGGTGAAGCTTACACCGGGGAGCTGTTTTTT. It codes for CASSLLPAGEAYTGELFF.